The clone carrying this T cell receptor (beta chain) was found a few times. Its antigen is still unknown. Other DNA sequences from this sample encode an identical CDR3 as well. The data derive from a study of cytomegalovirus exposure and HLA in healthy donors. Study conclusions and caveats: The authors enumerated over 150 TCR beta chains as linked to cytomegalovirus.

PCR involved 60 Vbeta and 13 Jbeta primers. The protocol was immunoSEQ multiplex PCR, while the TCRdb copy is restricted to in-frame clones and leaves out a portion. The data show 140,000 or so clones, approximately 9% seen once. Sequenced: PBMCs. This clonotype was obtained from a male donor in good health and CMV-seronegative.

CDR3 amino acids: CASSSLDSPRIEKLFF. CDR3 nucleotide sequence: TGTGCCAGTAGTTCCTTGGACAGTCCTAGGATAGAAAAACTGTTTTTT. The V and J genes are TRBV19 and TRBJ1-4; D is perhaps TRBD1 (6 bases). The length of the CDR3 is 16 residues. Trimming took 5 bases from V and 8 from J, leaving 21 bases between them. Per germline, CDR1 LNHDA and CDR2 SQIVND (reference sequence).